This record looks at one T cell receptor (beta chain) sequence and its context. What it binds is not known. These data belong to a study of cytomegalovirus exposure and HLA in healthy donors. Study summary: Earlier sequencing of about 179 million T cells yielded 120 million or so unique TCR beta sequences.

The CDR3 spans 12 residues. Deletions cut 10 bases from V and 8 bases from J, with 15 bases between. The germline gives CDR1 MNHEY, CDR2 SMNVEV (reference sequence). Study findings and constraints: Later on, an analysis showed TCR association rates differing by HLA locus, with DRB1 the most and HLA-C the fewest. TCR beta V- and J-gene trimming was later associated with a missense DCLRE1C variant.

Primers: 60 Vbeta forward and 13 Jbeta reverse. The repertoire was sequenced with immunoSEQ multiplex PCR; TCRdb's copy has only in-frame clones and lacks some. In the table there are about 61,000 clones, 75% to 85% of which are singletons. The rearrangement links TRBV27 to TRBJ2-1; a possible D gene is TRBD2 (6 bases). The sequencing input was PBMCs. The sequence was collected from a man aged 45-60 years in good health and CMV-seropositive. For the CDR3, the DNA is TGTGCCACCCGCGGGGCCTGGGATGAGCAGTTCTTC. Translation gives CATRGAWDEQFF.